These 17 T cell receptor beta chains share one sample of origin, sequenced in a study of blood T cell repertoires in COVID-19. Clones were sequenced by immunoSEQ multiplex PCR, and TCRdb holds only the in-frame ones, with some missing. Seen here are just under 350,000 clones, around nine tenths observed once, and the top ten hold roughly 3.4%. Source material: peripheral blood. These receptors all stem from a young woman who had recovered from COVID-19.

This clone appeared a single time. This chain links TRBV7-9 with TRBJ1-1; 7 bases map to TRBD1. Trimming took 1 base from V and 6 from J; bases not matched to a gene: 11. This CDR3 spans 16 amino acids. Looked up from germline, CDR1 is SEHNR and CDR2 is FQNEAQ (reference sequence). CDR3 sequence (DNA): TGTGCCAGCAGCTTAGGAGAACAGGGGTGGATCTCTGAAGCTTTCTTT. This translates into CASSLGEQGWISEAFF.

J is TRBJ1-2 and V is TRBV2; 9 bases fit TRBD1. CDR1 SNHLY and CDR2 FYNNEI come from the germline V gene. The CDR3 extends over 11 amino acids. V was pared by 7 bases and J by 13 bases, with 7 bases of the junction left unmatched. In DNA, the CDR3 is TGTGCCAGCACTCGGGACAGGGCTCTCACCTTC. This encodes CASTRDRALTF.

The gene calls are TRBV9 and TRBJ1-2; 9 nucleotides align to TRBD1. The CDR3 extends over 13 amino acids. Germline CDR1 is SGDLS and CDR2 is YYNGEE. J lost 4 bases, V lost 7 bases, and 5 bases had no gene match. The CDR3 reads CASSTGGGYGYTF. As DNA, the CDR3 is TGTGCCAGCTCCACAGGGGGCGGCTATGGCTACACCTTC.

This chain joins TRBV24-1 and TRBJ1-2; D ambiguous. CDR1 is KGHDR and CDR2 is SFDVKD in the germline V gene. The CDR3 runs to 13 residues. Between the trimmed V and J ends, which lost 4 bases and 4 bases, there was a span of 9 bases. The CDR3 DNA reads TGTGCCACCAGTGACAGCGACGGCTATGGCTACACCTTC. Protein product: CATSDSDGYGYTF.

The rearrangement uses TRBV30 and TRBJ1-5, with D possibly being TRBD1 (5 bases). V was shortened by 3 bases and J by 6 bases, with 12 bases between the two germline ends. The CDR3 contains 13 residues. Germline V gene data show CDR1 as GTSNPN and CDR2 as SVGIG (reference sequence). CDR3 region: CAWSRDGVQPQHF. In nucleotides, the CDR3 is TGTGCCTGGAGCAGGGATGGGGTTCAGCCCCAGCATTTT.

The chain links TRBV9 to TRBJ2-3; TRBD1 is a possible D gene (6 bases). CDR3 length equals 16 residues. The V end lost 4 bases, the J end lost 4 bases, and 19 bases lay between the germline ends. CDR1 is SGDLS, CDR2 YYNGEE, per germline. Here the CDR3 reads CASSPRPLAGADTQYF. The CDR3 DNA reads TGTGCCAGCAGCCCAAGGCCCCTCGCAGGGGCAGATACGCAGTATTTT.

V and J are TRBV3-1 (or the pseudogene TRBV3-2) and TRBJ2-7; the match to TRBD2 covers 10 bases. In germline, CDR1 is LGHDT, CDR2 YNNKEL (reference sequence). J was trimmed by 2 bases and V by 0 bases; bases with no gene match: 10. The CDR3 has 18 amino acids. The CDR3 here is CASSQEAWGTSAAYEQYV. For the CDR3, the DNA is TGTGCCAGCAGCCAAGAGGCCTGGGGGACTAGCGCCGCCTACGAGCAGTACGTC.

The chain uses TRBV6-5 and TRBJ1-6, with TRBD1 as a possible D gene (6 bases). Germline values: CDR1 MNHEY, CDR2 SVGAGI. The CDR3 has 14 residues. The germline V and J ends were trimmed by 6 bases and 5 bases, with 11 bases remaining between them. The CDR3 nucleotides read TGTGCCAGCAGCGTCACAGGGAATAATTCACCCCTCCACTTT. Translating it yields CASSVTGNNSPLHF.

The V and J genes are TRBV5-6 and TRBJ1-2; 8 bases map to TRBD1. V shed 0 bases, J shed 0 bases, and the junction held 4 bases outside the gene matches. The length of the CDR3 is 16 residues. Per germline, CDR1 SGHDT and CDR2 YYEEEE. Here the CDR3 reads CASSLVDREANYGYTF. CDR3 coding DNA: TGTGCCAGCAGCTTGGTGGACAGGGAAGCTAACTATGGCTACACCTTC.

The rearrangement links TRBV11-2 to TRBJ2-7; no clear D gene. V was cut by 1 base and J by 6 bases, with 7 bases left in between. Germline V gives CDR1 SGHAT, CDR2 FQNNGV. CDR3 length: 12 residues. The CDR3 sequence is CASSLVGLEQYV. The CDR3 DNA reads TGTGCCAGCAGCTTAGTCGGTCTCGAGCAGTACGTC.

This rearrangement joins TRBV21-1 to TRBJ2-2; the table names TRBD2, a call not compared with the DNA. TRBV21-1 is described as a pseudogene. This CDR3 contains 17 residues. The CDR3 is CASSTPSGGPATGELFF. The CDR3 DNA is TGTGCCAGCAGCACTCCCAGCGGAGGGCCAGCGACCGGGGAGCTGTTTTTT.

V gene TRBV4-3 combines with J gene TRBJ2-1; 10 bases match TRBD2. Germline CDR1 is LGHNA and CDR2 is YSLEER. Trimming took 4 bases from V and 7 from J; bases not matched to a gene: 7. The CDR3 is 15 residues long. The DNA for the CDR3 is TGCGCCAGCAGCCTAGGACTAGCGGTGGAAAATGAGCAGTTCTTC. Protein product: CASSLGLAVENEQFF.

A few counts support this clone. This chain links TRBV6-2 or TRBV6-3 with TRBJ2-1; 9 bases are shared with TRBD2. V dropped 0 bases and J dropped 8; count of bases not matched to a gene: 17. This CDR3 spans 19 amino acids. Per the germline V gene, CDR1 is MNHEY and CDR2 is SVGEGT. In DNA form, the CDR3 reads TGTGCCAGCAGTTACTCCCTAGCGGGAAAAAACCCGACTAGGGATGAGCAGTTCTTC. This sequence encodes CASSYSLAGKNPTRDEQFF.

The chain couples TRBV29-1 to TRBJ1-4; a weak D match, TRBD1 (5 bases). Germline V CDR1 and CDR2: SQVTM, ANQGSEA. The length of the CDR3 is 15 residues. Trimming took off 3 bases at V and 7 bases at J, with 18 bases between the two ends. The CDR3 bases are TGCAGCGTTGACCCTCTCGGGGGGGGGAGTGAAAAACTGTTTTTT. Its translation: CSVDPLGGGSEKLFF.

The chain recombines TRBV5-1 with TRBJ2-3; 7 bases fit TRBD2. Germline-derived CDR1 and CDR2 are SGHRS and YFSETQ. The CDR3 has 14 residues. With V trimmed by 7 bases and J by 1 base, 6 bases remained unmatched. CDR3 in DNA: TGCGCCAGCGTCAGGGAGGGTGGCACAGATACGCAGTATTTT. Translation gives CASVREGGTDTQYF.

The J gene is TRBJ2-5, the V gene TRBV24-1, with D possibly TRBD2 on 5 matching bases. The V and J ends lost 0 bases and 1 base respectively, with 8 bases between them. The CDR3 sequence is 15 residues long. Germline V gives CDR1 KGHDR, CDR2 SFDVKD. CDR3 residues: CATSDLLRGQETQYF. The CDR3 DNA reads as TGTGCCACCAGTGATTTGCTTCGGGGCCAAGAGACCCAGTACTTC.

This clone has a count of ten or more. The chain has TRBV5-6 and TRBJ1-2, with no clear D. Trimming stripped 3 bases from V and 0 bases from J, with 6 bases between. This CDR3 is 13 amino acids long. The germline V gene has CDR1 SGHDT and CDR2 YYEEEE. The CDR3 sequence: CASSSTPNYGYTF. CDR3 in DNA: TGTGCCAGCAGCTCTACCCCTAACTATGGCTACACCTTC.